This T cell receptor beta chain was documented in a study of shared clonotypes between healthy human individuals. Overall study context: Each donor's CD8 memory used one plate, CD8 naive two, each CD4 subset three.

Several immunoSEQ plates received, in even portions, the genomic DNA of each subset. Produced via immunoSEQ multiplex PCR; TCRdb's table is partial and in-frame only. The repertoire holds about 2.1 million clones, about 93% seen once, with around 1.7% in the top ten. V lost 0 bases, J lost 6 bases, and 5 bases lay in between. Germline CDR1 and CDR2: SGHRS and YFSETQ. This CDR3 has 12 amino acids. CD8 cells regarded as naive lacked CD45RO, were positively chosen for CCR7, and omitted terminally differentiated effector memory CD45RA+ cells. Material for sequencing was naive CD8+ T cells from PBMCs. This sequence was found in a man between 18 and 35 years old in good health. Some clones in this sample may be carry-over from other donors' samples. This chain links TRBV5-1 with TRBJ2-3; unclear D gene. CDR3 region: CASSLAYDTQYF. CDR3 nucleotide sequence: TGCGCCAGCAGCTTGGCCTACGATACGCAGTATTTT.